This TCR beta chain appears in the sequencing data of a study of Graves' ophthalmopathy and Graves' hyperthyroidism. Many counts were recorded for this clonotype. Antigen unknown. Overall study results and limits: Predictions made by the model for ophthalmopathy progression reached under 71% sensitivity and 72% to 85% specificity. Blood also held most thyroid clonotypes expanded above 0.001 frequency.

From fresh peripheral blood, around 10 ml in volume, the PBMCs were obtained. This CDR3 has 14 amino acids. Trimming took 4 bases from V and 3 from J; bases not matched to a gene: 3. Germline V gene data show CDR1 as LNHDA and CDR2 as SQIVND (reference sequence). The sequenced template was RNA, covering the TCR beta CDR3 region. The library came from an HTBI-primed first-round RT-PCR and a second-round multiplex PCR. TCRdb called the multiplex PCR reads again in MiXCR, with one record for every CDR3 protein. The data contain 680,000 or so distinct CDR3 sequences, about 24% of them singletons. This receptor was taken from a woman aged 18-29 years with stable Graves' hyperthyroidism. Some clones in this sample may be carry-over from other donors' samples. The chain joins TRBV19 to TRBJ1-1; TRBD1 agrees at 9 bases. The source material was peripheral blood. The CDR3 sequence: CASSRGQGYTEAFF. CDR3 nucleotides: TGTGCCAGTAGTAGGGGACAGGGTTACACTGAAGCTTTCTTT.